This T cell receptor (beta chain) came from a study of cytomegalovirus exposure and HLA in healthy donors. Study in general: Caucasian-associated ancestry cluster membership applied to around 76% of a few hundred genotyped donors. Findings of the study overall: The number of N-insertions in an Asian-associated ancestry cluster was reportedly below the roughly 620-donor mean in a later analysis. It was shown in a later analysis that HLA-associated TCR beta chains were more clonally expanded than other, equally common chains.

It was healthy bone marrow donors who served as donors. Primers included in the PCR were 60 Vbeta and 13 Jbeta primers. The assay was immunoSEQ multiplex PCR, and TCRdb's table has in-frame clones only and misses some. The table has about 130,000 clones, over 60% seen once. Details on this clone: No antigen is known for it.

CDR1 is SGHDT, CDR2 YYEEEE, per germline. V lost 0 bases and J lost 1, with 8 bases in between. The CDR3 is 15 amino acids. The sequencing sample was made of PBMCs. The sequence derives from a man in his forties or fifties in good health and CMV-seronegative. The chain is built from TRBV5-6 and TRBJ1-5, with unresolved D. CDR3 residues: CASSLALRSNQPQHF. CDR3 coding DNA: TGTGCCAGCAGCTTGGCCCTAAGAAGCAATCAGCCCCAGCATTTT. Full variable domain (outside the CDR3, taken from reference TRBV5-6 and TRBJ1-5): DAGVTQSPTHLIKTRGQQVTLRCSPKSGHDTVSWYQQALGQGPQFIFQYYEEEERQRGNFPDRFSGHQFPNYSSELNVNALLLGDSALYLCASSLALRSNQPQHFGDGTRLSIL.